This passage covers 2 T cell receptor beta chains from one sample sequenced in a study of T cells expressing NK-cell markers. TCRdb re-called the 5' RACE reads; one entry per CDR3 protein, DNA not given. The table gives 350,000 to 400,000 distinct CDR3 sequences; the top ten clones make up around 10% of it. The sequenced material came from blood T cells: a sorted CD56 or NKG2C T cell subset, CD4+ or CD8+ T cells, or bulk PBMC T cells (not recorded which). The receptor set was obtained from a woman aged 50 to 60 in good health.

This sequence joins TRBV30 and TRBJ2-7; the TCRdb call, TRBD1, lacks DNA for checking. CDR3 length: 13 residues. Germline CDR1 reads GTSNPN; CDR2 reads SVGIG (reference sequence). The chain's CDR3 is CAWGTGYSYEQYF.

V is TRBV5-1 and J is TRBJ2-2; as DNA is missing, the TRBD2 call by TCRdb cannot be tested. The CDR3 is 18 residues long. Germline values: CDR1 SGHRS, CDR2 YFSETQ. This CDR3 is CASSLEGTSGTYTGELFF.